Listed here are 29 T cell receptor beta chains from one sample, sequenced in a study of blood T cell repertoires in COVID-19. Sequenced by immunoSEQ multiplex PCR; TCRdb stores in-frame clones only, minus some. The sample lists about 52,000 clones, 82% occurring once. The sequenced material came from peripheral blood. The receptors stem from an elderly man with COVID-19, enrolled during active disease.

This clone was detected only a few times. The V call is TRBV4-1, the J call TRBJ1-2; 7 nucleotides match TRBD1. CDR3 length: 15 amino acids. Germline V CDR1 and CDR2: MGHRA, YSYEKL. With V trimmed by 0 bases and J by 4 bases, 5 bases remained unmatched. CDR3 amino acids: CASSQERGLVYGYTF. The CDR3 DNA follows: TGCGCCAGCAGCCAAGAGAGGGGGCTCGTCTATGGCTACACCTTC.

In DNA form, the CDR3 reads TGTGCCAGCAGTTTGAAAGCGGAAGAGACCCAGTACTTC. It specifies CASSLKAEETQYF. The rearrangement joins TRBV12-3 or TRBV12-4 to TRBJ2-5; tentatively, D is TRBD2 (5 bases). V gave up 3 bases and J gave up 3 bases, with 8 bases separating them. This CDR3 comprises 13 residues.

The V gene is TRBV30, the J gene TRBJ2-3, with 8 bases that match TRBD1. V was pared by 1 base and J by 2 bases, with 5 bases of the junction left unmatched. From germline, CDR1 is GTSNPN and CDR2 SVGIG (reference sequence). This CDR3 spans 15 amino acids. The CDR3 DNA is TGTGCCTGGAGTGGGACAGGGCTTGCCACAGATACGCAGTATTTT. Translating gives CAWSGTGLATDTQYF.

This chain joins TRBV2 and TRBJ2-1; TRBD2 matches 11 bases. V dropped 5 bases and J dropped 4; count of bases not matched to a gene: 7. Germline-derived CDR1 and CDR2 are SNHLY and FYNNEI. The CDR3 runs 16 residues. CDR3 loop: CASSPLGLAEYNEQFF. For the CDR3, the DNA is TGTGCCAGCAGTCCCTTGGGACTAGCGGAATACAATGAGCAGTTCTTC.

V and J are TRBV27 and TRBJ1-2; TRBD1 matches at 11 bases. This CDR3 has 15 residues. V was pared by 6 bases and J by 4 bases, with 7 bases of the junction left unmatched. From germline, CDR1 is MNHEY and CDR2 SMNVEV (reference sequence). The CDR3 protein is CASRLRTGGGYGYTF. In nucleotides, the CDR3 is TGTGCCAGCAGATTACGGACAGGGGGCGGCTATGGCTACACCTTC.

The J gene is TRBJ1-5, the V gene TRBV12-3 or TRBV12-4; D not certain. V was clipped by 7 bases and J by 4 bases, with 11 bases between them. The CDR3 sequence is 13 residues long. CDR3 in DNA: TGTGCCAGCACCAGAGGGAGAAATCAGCCCCAGCATTTT. Amino acids: CASTRGRNQPQHF.

The genes are TRBV4-3 and TRBJ1-2; 7 bases map to TRBD1. Germline V gene data show CDR1 as LGHNA and CDR2 as YSLEER. After removal of 3 bases from V and 3 bases from J, the junction contained 7 bases not matched to a gene. CDR3 length equals 15 residues. The CDR3 reads CASSQSARGDYGYTF. The CDR3 DNA reads TGCGCCAGCAGCCAGTCGGCCAGGGGGGACTATGGCTACACCTTC.

J is TRBJ1-1 and V is TRBV28, with 9 bases lining up with TRBD1. There are 17 residues in the CDR3. The germline CDR1 and CDR2 sequences are MDHEN and SYDVKM. V lost 3 bases, J lost 0 bases, and 8 bases stayed unmatched. The CDR3 bases are TGTGCCAGCAGTTTCGGGGGGACAGGGCCGATGAACACTGAAGCTTTCTTT. This sequence encodes CASSFGGTGPMNTEAFF.

The gene calls are TRBV6-5 and TRBJ1-2, with 10 bases identical to TRBD1. The CDR3 is 14 residues long. Germline CDR1 MNHEY, CDR2 SVGAGI. The J segment lost 4 bases and the V segment lost 7 bases, leaving 6 bases of the junction unmatched. For the CDR3, the DNA is TGTGCCAGCAATCCCGGGACAGGGGCCTATGGCTACACCTTC. Translating it yields CASNPGTGAYGYTF.

V and J are TRBV9 and TRBJ1-1; D is undetermined. The CDR3 totals 15 residues. V lost 3 bases and J lost 0, with 12 bases in between. Per germline, CDR1 SGDLS and CDR2 YYNGEE. As DNA, the CDR3 is TGTGCCAGCAGCGAAACCTCGGGAGTGAACACTGAAGCTTTCTTT. Protein: CASSETSGVNTEAFF.

The chain links TRBV30 to TRBJ2-5; D perhaps matches TRBD2 (6 bases). V was cut by 3 bases and J by 5 bases, with 22 bases left in between. The germline CDR1 and CDR2 sequences are GTSNPN and SVGIG (reference sequence). The CDR3 loop spans 16 amino acids. The CDR3, as DNA: TGTGCCTGGAGCGCTCGTTGGGGGGATCGTGTCGAGACCCAGTACTTC. Protein: CAWSARWGDRVETQYF. Looking up the rest from reference TRBV30 and TRBJ2-5 gives the full variable domain: SQTIHQWPATLVQPVGSPLSLECTVEGTSNPNLYWYRQAAGRGLQLLFYSVGIGQISSEVPQNLSASRPQDRQFILSSKKLLLSDSGFYLCAWSARWGDRVETQYFGPGTRLLVL.

This clone has just one count. In DNA, the CDR3 is TGTGCCAGCAGCTACTCCCTCAAATCTGGGCACGGCTACACCTTC. It codes for CASSYSLKSGHGYTF. The J gene is TRBJ1-2, the V gene TRBV11-2; D uncertain. Germline V gives CDR1 SGHAT, CDR2 FQNNGV. This CDR3 has 15 residues. Trimming stripped 4 bases from V and 8 bases from J, with 20 bases between.

This clone was recorded once. The J gene is TRBJ1-2, the V gene TRBV27; tentative D call: TRBD1 (5 bases). The CDR3 covers 12 residues. The V and J ends lost 6 bases and 4 bases respectively, with 9 bases between them. Germline V gene sequence: CDR1 MNHEY, CDR2 SMNVEV (reference sequence). CDR3 loop: CASRQGVYGYTF. For the CDR3, the DNA is TGTGCCAGCAGGCAGGGCGTCTATGGCTACACCTTC.

The V call is TRBV5-1, the J call TRBJ1-1, with D perhaps matching TRBD1 (6 bases). From germline, CDR1 is SGHRS and CDR2 YFSETQ. Trimming cost V 4 bases and J 3 bases, with 16 bases left between them. The CDR3 length is 15 residues. The CDR3 DNA follows: TGCGCCAGCAGCGCAACAGGGATCCCGGACACTGAAGCTTTCTTT. Translation: CASSATGIPDTEAFF.

The J gene is TRBJ1-2, the V gene TRBV28; D gene ambiguous. The ends were cut back, 2 bases at V and 4 bases at J, with 14 bases in the middle. The germline gives CDR1 MDHEN, CDR2 SYDVKM. This CDR3 has 15 residues. CDR3 sequence (DNA): TGTGCCAGCAGTTTAGGCCTCGGAGTGAGCTATGGCTACACCTTC. It encodes CASSLGLGVSYGYTF.

The V and J genes are TRBV5-4 and TRBJ1-1; D perhaps matches TRBD1 (6 bases). CDR3 length: 16 amino acids. Trimming stripped 2 bases from V and 0 bases from J, with 14 bases between. CDR1 and CDR2 from the germline V gene are SGHNT and YYREEE (reference sequence). The chain's CDR3 is CASSLEPDRMNTEAFF. The CDR3 bases are TGTGCCAGCAGCTTAGAACCTGACAGGATGAACACTGAAGCTTTCTTT.

The chain recombines TRBV28 with TRBJ2-1; TRBD1 might be the D (5 bases). Germline CDR1 and CDR2: MDHEN and SYDVKM. Trimming took off 6 bases at V and 10 bases at J, with 13 bases between the two ends. The CDR3 is made up of 12 amino acids. The CDR3, as DNA: TGTGCCAGCAGCCGGACATCGAGGGAGCAGTTCTTC. Protein product: CASSRTSREQFF.

The CDR3 here is CASSPPKAGGTDTQYF. DNA for the CDR3: TGTGCCAGCTCACCACCCAAAGCGGGGGGCACAGATACGCAGTATTTT. The rearrangement joins TRBV18 to TRBJ2-3; TRBD2 matches 8 bases. The ends lost 0 bases at V and 1 base at J; junction bases unmatched: 3. Germline assignment: CDR1 KGHSH and CDR2 LQKENI. The CDR3 runs 16 residues.

The CDR3, as DNA: TGTGCCAGCAGCTTACTAGCGGGCCGCACAGATACGCAGTATTTT. As protein: CASSLLAGRTDTQYF. The V call is TRBV7-2, the J call TRBJ2-3; the match to TRBD2 covers 8 bases. Germline loops: CDR1 SGHTA, CDR2 FQGNSA. The CDR3 is 15 residues long. V lost 2 bases, J lost 1 base, and 2 bases stayed unmatched. Full variable domain (outside the CDR3, taken from reference TRBV7-2 and TRBJ2-3): GAGVSQSPSNKVTEKGKDVELRCDPISGHTALYWYRQSLGQGLEFLIYFQGNSAPDKSGLPSDRFSAERTGGSVSTLTIQRTQQEDSAVYLCASSLLAGRTDTQYFGPGTRLTVL.

The chain combines TRBV3-1 (or the pseudogene TRBV3-2) with TRBJ2-1; TRBD1 might be the D (6 bases). CDR1 is LGHDT and CDR2 is YNNKEL in the germline V gene (reference sequence). CDR3 size: 17 residues. Trimming pared 5 bases from V and 4 bases from J, leaving 21 bases between. CDR3 sequence: CASSWDTLRLTYNEQFF. The CDR3 nucleotides read TGTGCCAGCAGCTGGGACACCTTGAGACTTACTTACAATGAGCAGTTCTTC.

The chain links TRBV7-7 to TRBJ2-2; perhaps TRBD2 as D (6 bases). The V gene lost 5 bases and the J gene lost 0 bases, with 13 bases spanning the gap. The CDR3 spans 16 residues. Per germline, CDR1 SSHAT and CDR2 FNYEAQ (reference sequence). As DNA, the CDR3 is TGTGCCAGCAGCCCCCGGGAGACCGCGAACACCGGGGAGCTGTTTTTT. Translation: CASSPRETANTGELFF.

The V gene is TRBV4-1, the J gene TRBJ2-1; 7 bases agree with TRBD2. The J segment lost 9 bases and the V segment lost 5 bases, leaving 7 bases of the junction unmatched. The CDR3 sequence is 13 residues long. CDR1 and CDR2 from the germline V gene are MGHRA and YSYEKL. The CDR3 region is CASSGTTLGEQFF. Here the CDR3 DNA reads TGCGCCAGCAGCGGGACTACCTTGGGTGAGCAGTTCTTC.

This chain uses TRBV5-1 with TRBJ2-5, with D possibly being TRBD2 (6 bases). Per the germline V gene, CDR1 is SGHRS and CDR2 is YFSETQ. The CDR3 runs 14 residues. Trimming pared 2 bases from V and 5 bases from J, leaving 13 bases between. The CDR3: CASSFGTAEETQYF. The CDR3 DNA sequence: TGCGCCAGCAGCTTCGGGACTGCGGAGGAGACCCAGTACTTC.

The genes are TRBV6-6 and TRBJ2-1; no clear D gene. This CDR3 is 16 amino acids long. Germline V gene lookup returns CDR1 MNHNY and CDR2 SVGAGI (reference sequence). Between the trimmed V and J ends, which lost 5 bases and 1 base, there was a span of 15 bases. This chain's CDR3 is CASSRSTDPSYNEQFF. The CDR3 region has the DNA TGTGCCAGCAGTCGATCGACTGATCCTTCCTACAATGAGCAGTTCTTC.

The CDR3 DNA is TGTGCCAGCAGCCTACCAACAGCGAACACTGAAGCTTTCTTT. Translated: CASSLPTANTEAFF. The chain has TRBV5-4 and TRBJ1-1; D remains unclear. The V gene's germline CDR1 is SGHNT and CDR2 YYREEE (reference sequence). Trimming shortened V by 4 bases and J by 1 base, and 11 bases separated the two germline ends. The CDR3 runs 14 residues.

The gene calls are TRBV30 and TRBJ2-3; 9 bases match TRBD2. The CDR3 contains 15 residues. V shed 2 bases, J shed 0 bases, and the junction held 3 bases outside the gene matches. Germline CDR1 reads GTSNPN; CDR2 reads SVGIG (reference sequence). The CDR3 DNA is TGTGCCTGGAGTTGGAGCGGGGGGAGCACAGATACGCAGTATTTT. Protein product: CAWSWSGGSTDTQYF. Supplemented by reference TRBV30 and TRBJ2-3, the full variable domain reads SQTIHQWPATLVQPVGSPLSLECTVEGTSNPNLYWYRQAAGRGLQLLFYSVGIGQISSEVPQNLSASRPQDRQFILSSKKLLLSDSGFYLCAWSWSGGSTDTQYFGPGTRLTVL.

The DNA for the CDR3 is TGTGCCAGCAGCGTAGCCCAGAACACTGAAGCTTTCTTT. It is translated as CASSVAQNTEAFF. The V call is TRBV9, the J call TRBJ1-1, with D uncertain. Per the germline V gene, CDR1 is SGDLS and CDR2 is YYNGEE. The V end was cut by 0 bases, the J end by 1 base, with 4 bases between. The CDR3 covers 13 residues.

This chain joins TRBV2 and TRBJ2-2, with D perhaps matching TRBD1 (5 bases). This CDR3 spans 16 amino acids. CDR1 is SNHLY, CDR2 FYNNEI, per germline. Trimming removed 8 bases from V and 5 bases from J, with 21 bases in between. CDR3 in amino acids: CASQVEAGLITGELFF. The CDR3 coding sequence is TGTGCCAGCCAGGTTGAAGCAGGGTTGATTACCGGGGAGCTGTTTTTT.

J is TRBJ2-1 and V is TRBV18; tentatively, D is TRBD2 (5 bases). Looked up from germline, CDR1 is KGHSH and CDR2 is LQKENI. CDR3 size: 15 residues. Trimming took 4 bases from V and 4 from J, leaving 14 bases between them. The CDR3 coding sequence is TGTGCCAGCTCACTGGCTAGCTGGGAGTACAATGAGCAGTTCTTC. This translates into CASSLASWEYNEQFF.